The present entry profiles one TCR beta chain with its context. Its target is not known. The CDR3 totals 13 residues. The germline CDR1 and CDR2 sequences are MNHNY and SVGAGI (reference sequence). Described treatment: oral pan-JAK inhibitor, 5-10 mg twice daily. Samples from alopecia areata patients were lesional scalp punch biopsies and peripheral blood. The sample comes from a study of CD8+ T cells in alopecia areata. About the research overall: Twice a day, 5 to 10 mg of oral tofacitinib was administered to treated patients.

Investigators isolated RNA and reverse transcribed it into cDNA to act as the sequencing template. Assay used: immunoSEQ multiplex PCR; TCRdb lists only in-frame clones, some missing. Of some 120,000 clones in the sample, roughly 50% were seen once. Notes on the study in general: When scalp samples are sequenced, resident alphabeta T cells of normal skin are also captured.

This material consisted of CD8+ T cells sorted from blood, taken at week 24, from a patient treated with tofacitinib. The receptor was derived from a human donor with alopecia areata. The chain employs TRBV6-6 and TRBJ1-2, with 7 bases aligning to TRBD1. CDR3 protein: CEARDSWIEGYTF. The CDR3 nucleotides are TGTGAAGCCCGGGACAGCTGGATTGAGGGCTACACCTTC.